Listed below are T cell receptor beta chains from one sample, sequenced in a study of a mutant IDH1 vaccine in newly diagnosed glioma. Their antigen targets remain unknown. Assay: immunoSEQ multiplex PCR; the TCRdb copy retains only in-frame clones and omits some. The sample carries about 90,000 clones, around nine tenths recorded once. Sequenced here: PBMCs, sampled from a glioma patient whose treatment included an IDH1 peptide vaccine. The origin of the receptors is a woman between 50 and 59 years old with glioma. Both conserved end residues are part of each CDR3. D genes are given only for firm matches. Part of the rows lack a size; the others show once, few, many or a class for expanded clones.

d_call	clone_size	v_call	j_call	cdr3_aa	cdr3_nt
TRBD2	-	TRBV11-2	TRBJ2-1	CASSATTSGTGFF	TGTGCCAGCAGCGCAACGACTAGCGGGACGGGGTTCTTC
TRBD2	-	TRBV6-5	TRBJ2-1	CASRAGLLYNEQFF	TGTGCCAGCAGAGCGGGACTACTCTACAATGAGCAGTTCTTC
TRBD1	-	TRBV28	TRBJ2-5	CASSLTPGQSETQYF	TGTGCCAGCAGTTTAACCCCGGGACAGTCGGAGACCCAGTACTTC
TRBD1	-	TRBV7-2	TRBJ2-1	CASSLRDSSYNEQFF	TGTGCCAGCAGCTTACGGGACAGCTCCTACAATGAGCAGTTCTTC
TRBD1	-	TRBV18	TRBJ2-7	CASSPGQGLNHEQYF	TGTGCCAGCTCACCAGGACAGGGGTTGAACCACGAGCAGTACTTC
TRBD1	-	TRBV28	TRBJ2-7	CASSLLGGLSFYEQYF	TGTGCCAGCAGTTTACTAGGGGGCTTATCGTTTTACGAGCAGTACTTC
-	-	TRBV18	TRBJ2-7	CASSPPDQGSYEQYF	TGTGCCAGCTCACCACCGGATCAGGGCTCCTACGAGCAGTACTTC
-	few	TRBV29-1	TRBJ1-3	CSVREVGAGNTIYF	TGCAGCGTTCGCGAAGTGGGGGCTGGAAACACCATATATTTT
TRBD2	-	TRBV29-1	TRBJ2-1	CSVSGGGYNEQFF	TGCAGCGTATCCGGGGGGGGTTACAATGAGCAGTTCTTC
-	-	TRBV5-1	TRBJ2-7	CASSIDSAGSYEQYF	TGCGCCAGCAGCATAGACAGTGCGGGCTCCTACGAGCAGTACTTC
TRBD1	-	TRBV7-9	TRBJ2-3	CASSLDGQGADTQYF	TGTGCCAGCAGCTTAGATGGGCAGGGGGCAGATACGCAGTATTTT
-	once	TRBV5-1	TRBJ2-7	CASSLGGTSWGEQYF	TGCGCCAGCAGCTTAGGAGGGACCTCATGGGGTGAGCAGTACTTC
-	-	TRBV6-5	TRBJ1-5	CASGRSDSYNQPQHF	TGTGCCAGCGGACGATCTGACAGTTACAATCAGCCCCAGCATTTT
TRBD1	-	TRBV27	TRBJ2-7	CASSPPGQGISEQYF	TGTGCCAGCAGTCCCCCGGGACAGGGGATCAGCGAGCAGTACTTC
TRBD2	-	TRBV27	TRBJ2-3	CASSPDRGGLAVLDTDTQYF	TGTGCCAGCAGTCCAGACAGGGGGGGACTAGCGGTTCTAGACACAGATACGCAGTATTTT
-	-	TRBV9	TRBJ2-2	CASAPTPSRQFNTGELFF	TGTGCCAGCGCACCCACCCCTTCAAGACAGTTTAACACCGGGGAGCTGTTTTTT
-	once	TRBV5-1	TRBJ2-7	CASSLARGVTYEQYF	TGCGCCAGCAGCTTGGCAAGGGGAGTGACCTACGAGCAGTACTTC
TRBD1	-	TRBV6-6	TRBJ1-2	CASSLQGDHYGYTF	TGTGCCAGCAGTCTGCAGGGGGACCACTATGGCTACACCTTC
-	-	TRBV5-4	TRBJ1-2	CASSWWGAFNYGYTF	TGTGCCAGCAGCTGGTGGGGGGCCTTTAACTATGGCTACACCTTC
-	once	TRBV7-2	TRBJ2-7	CASSREGRTYEQYF	TGTGCCAGCAGCAGAGAGGGCAGAACCTACGAGCAGTACTTC
-	-	TRBV5-4	TRBJ2-3	CASSSSTASTDTQYF	TGTGCCAGCAGCTCTAGCACCGCTAGCACAGATACGCAGTATTTT
-	-	TRBV28	TRBJ1-3	CASSLGTARNTIYF	TGTGCCAGCAGTCTAGGGACTGCCCGGAACACCATATATTTT
TRBD1	-	TRBV2	TRBJ2-5	CASRPQTGAEETQYF	TGTGCCAGCAGGCCCCAGACAGGGGCCGAAGAGACCCAGTACTTC
-	few	TRBV2	TRBJ1-4	CASSWAPTNEKLFF	TGTGCCAGCAGCTGGGCCCCAACTAATGAAAAACTGTTTTTT
-	-	TRBV10-2	TRBJ1-5	CASSRGGSADQPQHF	TGCGCCAGCAGCCGAGGGGGGAGCGCAGATCAGCCCCAGCATTTT
-	-	TRBV29-1	TRBJ2-5	CSVELPPPQVPETQYF	TGCAGCGTTGAATTACCTCCCCCACAGGTCCCAGAGACCCAGTACTTC
TRBD2	-	TRBV6-4	TRBJ2-2	CASSGTSAGELFF	TGTGCCAGCAGTGGGACTAGCGCCGGGGAGCTGTTTTTT
TRBD1	-	TRBV10-2	TRBJ2-3	CASSGTGPSTDTQYF	TGCGCCAGCAGTGGGACAGGTCCTAGCACAGATACGCAGTATTTT
TRBD1	-	TRBV18	TRBJ2-5	CASSLLRDRQETQYF	TGTGCCAGCTCACTACTCCGGGACAGGCAAGAGACCCAGTACTTC
-	-	TRBV4-1	TRBJ2-3	CASSQDHSTDTQYF	TGCGCCAGCAGCCAAGACCACAGCACAGATACGCAGTATTTT
-	-	TRBV28	TRBJ2-7	CASSLEPLLRAEQYF	TGTGCCAGCAGTTTGGAGCCCCTCTTGAGAGCCGAGCAGTACTTC
TRBD2	-	TRBV19	TRBJ2-7	CASTGLAGGPAGEQYF	TGTGCCAGTACCGGACTAGCGGGAGGGCCGGCAGGCGAGCAGTACTTC
-	-	TRBV6-5	TRBJ1-1	CASSSDPNTEAFF	TGTGCCAGCAGTTCAGACCCGAACACTGAAGCTTTCTTT
-	-	TRBV27	TRBJ2-1	CASSPTPERPRGEQFF	TGTGCCAGCAGTCCGACCCCGGAGAGACCCCGGGGTGAGCAGTTCTTC
TRBD1	-	TRBV28	TRBJ2-4	CASSPSRQGAAKNIQYF	TGTGCCAGCAGTCCCTCACGACAGGGGGCGGCCAAAAACATTCAGTACTTC
-	-	TRBV7-9	TRBJ1-1	CASRKQGGTEAFF	TGTGCCAGCCGCAAACAGGGAGGCACTGAAGCTTTCTTT
TRBD2	-	TRBV5-1	TRBJ2-3	CASSAIAGSTDTQYF	TGCGCCAGCAGCGCAATAGCGGGAAGCACAGATACGCAGTATTTT
-	-	TRBV6-5	TRBJ1-5	CASSPRGDSNQPQHF	TGTGCCAGCAGTCCCAGGGGTGACAGCAATCAGCCCCAGCATTTT
-	-	TRBV11-2	TRBJ2-3	CASSQLVPQYF	TGTGCCAGCAGCCAACTAGTTCCGCAGTATTTT
-	-	TRBV27	TRBJ2-7	CATHDLGSSYEQYF	TGTGCCACCCATGACCTCGGCTCCTCCTACGAGCAGTACTTC
TRBD1	-	TRBV5-6	TRBJ2-7	CASSFDRGKYEQYF	TGTGCCAGCAGCTTTGACAGGGGGAAGTACGAGCAGTACTTC
-	-	TRBV29-1	TRBJ1-4	CSVSTTNEKLFF	TGCAGCGTATCGACAACTAATGAAAAACTGTTTTTT
TRBD2	-	TRBV5-1	TRBJ2-1	CASSSLTSGINEQFF	TGCGCCAGCAGCTCGCTGACTAGCGGGATCAATGAGCAGTTCTTC
-	-	TRBV18	TRBJ2-7	CASSPPPGNYEQYF	TGTGCCAGCTCACCTCCCCCAGGGAACTACGAGCAGTACTTC
-	-	TRBV5-5	TRBJ2-5	CASGFQLGQGGETQYF	TGTGCCAGCGGATTCCAGCTGGGGCAGGGGGGGGAGACCCAGTACTTC
TRBD1	few	TRBV29-1	TRBJ1-1	CSAKGASREAFF	TGCAGCGCCAAGGGGGCCAGCCGGGAAGCTTTCTTT
TRBD1	-	TRBV19	TRBJ2-1	CASNHRTGMRNEQFF	TGTGCCAGTAACCATCGGACAGGGATGCGGAATGAGCAGTTCTTC
-	-	TRBV28	TRBJ1-1	CASSLAQVHTEAFF	TGTGCCAGCAGTTTAGCACAGGTCCACACTGAAGCTTTCTTT